What follows are 22 T cell receptor beta chains derived from one specimen sequenced in a study of T cell responses to AZD1222 COVID-19 vaccine. Clones were read by immunoSEQ multiplex PCR, and TCRdb kept only the in-frame ones, dropping some. The sample records about 130,000 clones, 80% to 95% being singletons. Sequencing used peripheral blood, obtained 28 days after the second AZD1222 dose. These receptors all come from an adult who received the AZD1222 COVID-19 vaccine.

On this clone itself: At one end, the junction sequence differs from germline, possibly due to a read error. J is TRBJ1-2 and V is TRBV19; D gene uncertain. Looked up from germline, CDR1 is LNHDA and CDR2 is SQIVND (reference sequence). The CDR3 sequence is 11 residues long. CDR3 amino acids: CASSMSGDSNF. The CDR3 nucleotides are TGTGCCAGTAGTATGAGCGGGGATTCCAACTTC.

This chain joins TRBV6-1 and TRBJ1-3; D remains unclear. CDR1 MNHNS and CDR2 SASEGT come from the germline V gene. The V end lost 0 bases, the J end lost 2 bases, and 11 bases lay between the germline ends. This CDR3 is built from 16 residues. The CDR3 reads CASSEASEAAGNTIYF. CDR3 nucleotides: TGTGCCAGCAGTGAAGCCTCTGAGGCAGCTGGAAACACCATATATTTT.

The chain is built from TRBV2 and TRBJ2-7; TRBD2 agrees at 8 bases. Germline CDR1 SNHLY, CDR2 FYNNEI. V was clipped by 5 bases and J by 2 bases; unmatched bases: 14. CDR3 length equals 17 residues. The DNA of the CDR3 is TGTGCCAGCAGTCCCCCGGAGATAGCGGGAACCCCCTACGAGCAGTACTTC. Residues: CASSPPEIAGTPYEQYF.

The chain links TRBV14 to TRBJ2-1, with D perhaps TRBD2 (5 bases). Per the germline V gene, CDR1 is SGHDN and CDR2 is FVKESK. CDR3 length: 14 amino acids. The V and J ends lost 0 bases and 4 bases respectively, with 7 bases between them. CDR3 amino acids: CASSQDGVYNEQFF. DNA for the CDR3: TGTGCCAGCAGCCAAGACGGGGTTTACAATGAGCAGTTCTTC.

The J gene is TRBJ2-7, the V gene TRBV7-9, with D possibly called TRBD1 or TRBD2 (7 bases each). There are 17 residues in the CDR3. Looked up from germline, CDR1 is SEHNR and CDR2 is FQNEAQ (reference sequence). The germline V and J ends were trimmed by 2 bases and 11 bases, with 28 bases remaining between them. The CDR3 spells CASSLIGTGVGQAGEYF. DNA of the CDR3: TGTGCCAGCAGCTTAATCGGAACCGGGGTCGGACAGGCGGGGGAGTACTTC.

CDR3 amino acids: CASRPENRYGYTF. CDR3 DNA sequence: TGTGCCAGCAGACCAGAAAACCGTTATGGCTACACCTTC. The J gene is TRBJ1-2, the V gene TRBV27; unclear D gene. V was shortened by 6 bases and J by 5 bases, with 13 bases between the two germline ends. The CDR3 extends over 13 amino acids. CDR1 is MNHEY, CDR2 SMNVEV, per germline (reference sequence).

CDR3 sequence (DNA): TGTGCCAGCAGCGGGGGGATCTCCTACGAGCAGTACTTC. This codes for CASSGGISYEQYF. V gene TRBV12-3 or TRBV12-4 combines with J gene TRBJ2-7; 7 bases are shared with TRBD2. The CDR3 contains 13 residues. Trimming took 6 bases from V and 0 from J; bases not matched to a gene: 2.

The chain recombines TRBV14 with TRBJ1-2; D uncertain. The V gene lost 2 bases and the J gene lost 8 bases, with 15 bases spanning the gap. The CDR3 spans 14 residues. The germline gives CDR1 SGHDN, CDR2 FVKESK. The CDR3 reads CASSQQTGIKGYTF. The CDR3 region has the DNA TGTGCCAGCAGCCAACAAACCGGGATAAAAGGCTACACCTTC. The full variable domain, its missing parts supplied by reference TRBV14 and TRBJ1-2, is EAGVTQFPSHSVIEKGQTVTLRCDPISGHDNLYWYRRVMGKEIKFLLHFVKESKQDESGMPNNRFLAERTGGTYSTLKVQPAELEDSGVYFCASSQQTGIKGYTFGSGTRLTVV.

This chain connects TRBV27 to TRBJ2-7; D remains unclear. Per the germline V gene, CDR1 is MNHEY and CDR2 is SMNVEV (reference sequence). V was shortened by 8 bases and J by 7 bases, with 18 bases between the two germline ends. There are 13 residues in the CDR3. The CDR3 here is CASRSIMSFEQYF. The CDR3 nucleotides are TGTGCCAGCCGATCGATAATGTCGTTTGAGCAGTACTTC.

V is TRBV19 and J is TRBJ1-1; D is ambiguous. Trimming pared 1 base from V and 1 base from J, leaving 7 bases between. The CDR3 is 14 amino acids. Germline CDR1 and CDR2: LNHDA and SQIVND (reference sequence). DNA of the CDR3: TGTGCCAGTAGTATAGGGCGTGGGAACACTGAAGCTTTCTTT. Translated: CASSIGRGNTEAFF.

CDR3 bases: TGTGCCATCAGTGTACGGGACAGGGGCACAGATACGCAGTATTTT. It specifies CAISVRDRGTDTQYF. This chain links TRBV10-3 with TRBJ2-3; the match to TRBD1 covers 9 bases. With V trimmed by 4 bases and J by 1 base, 3 bases remained unmatched. This CDR3 has 15 amino acids. Per germline, CDR1 ENHRY and CDR2 SYGVKD.

The chain recombines TRBV30 with TRBJ1-1; D unclear. The V and J ends lost 2 bases and 3 bases respectively, with 13 bases between them. The CDR3 has 14 residues. Germline values: CDR1 GTSNPN, CDR2 SVGIG (reference sequence). CDR3 bases: TGTGCCTGGAGTATCGCTCTTGGGGACACTGAAGCTTTCTTT. Its protein is CAWSIALGDTEAFF.

The CDR3 loop reads CASRSSDGYTF. The CDR3 DNA sequence: TGTGCCAGCCGTAGTTCGGATGGCTACACCTTC. The chain joins TRBV12-3 or TRBV12-4 to TRBJ1-2, with no clear D. Trimming took 8 bases from V and 6 from J, leaving 10 bases between them. CDR3 length equals 11 residues.

The chain recombines TRBV9 with TRBJ2-7; D gene unclear. The CDR3 is made up of 14 amino acids. Germline loops: CDR1 SGDLS, CDR2 YYNGEE. Trimming stripped 0 bases from V and 3 bases from J, with 10 bases between. The CDR3 DNA is TGTGCCAGCAGCGTAGCAGGTGGAGACTACGAGCAGTACTTC. It yields the protein CASSVAGGDYEQYF.

The V call is TRBV5-1, the J call TRBJ2-1; the D is unclear. This CDR3 is 15 amino acids long. The V gene lost 0 bases and the J gene lost 5 bases, with 12 bases spanning the gap. Germline V gene lookup returns CDR1 SGHRS and CDR2 YFSETQ. The CDR3 DNA follows: TGCGCCAGCAGCTTGGGGGCTAGTATTAACAATGAGCAGTTCTTC. Its translation is CASSLGASINNEQFF.

This rearrangement joins TRBV9 to TRBJ1-5; D call uncertain. Germline loops: CDR1 SGDLS, CDR2 YYNGEE. Trimming left V 0 bases short and J 2 bases short, with 9 bases between. The CDR3 contains 15 residues. In DNA form, the CDR3 reads TGTGCCAGCAGCGTAGAAGGGAGCGGCAATCAGCCCCAGCATTTT. Translating it yields CASSVEGSGNQPQHF.

The chain combines TRBV7-3 with TRBJ2-1, with D possibly being TRBD1 (6 bases). Trimming shortened V by 5 bases and J by 8 bases, and 19 bases separated the two germline ends. Germline CDR1 is SGHTA and CDR2 is FQGTGA. The CDR3 extends over 15 amino acids. CDR3 nucleotides: TGTGCCAGCAGCCCCGGGCTTAGCAGGGGTTATGAGCAGTTCTTC. The encoded protein is CASSPGLSRGYEQFF.

V is TRBV5-8 and J is TRBJ2-1, with 12 bases matching TRBD2. The V and J ends lost 7 bases and 8 bases, in that order; junction bases with no gene match: 10. There are 15 residues in the CDR3. Germline V CDR1 and CDR2: SGHTS, YDEGEE. The CDR3 nucleotides are TGTGCCAGCGGTAAATGGACTAGCGGGGCCCATGAGCAGTTCTTC. Translating gives CASGKWTSGAHEQFF.

J is TRBJ1-1 and V is TRBV4-2; 7 bases are shared with TRBD1. Germline CDR1 reads LGHNA; CDR2 reads YNFKEQ. The CDR3 consists of 15 residues. V gave up 1 base and J gave up 7 bases; unmatched junction bases: 9. CDR3: CASSQVLTGVNEAFF. In nucleotides, the CDR3 is TGTGCCAGCAGCCAAGTTCTAACAGGGGTAAATGAAGCTTTCTTT.

The chain employs TRBV6-4 and TRBJ1-5; D not certain. Germline V CDR1 and CDR2: MRHNA, SNTAGT. This CDR3 has 14 amino acids. Trimming cost V 8 bases and J 2 bases, with 13 bases left between them. This CDR3 reads CASPAADGNQPQHF. For the CDR3, the DNA is TGTGCCAGCCCGGCGGCTGATGGCAATCAGCCCCAGCATTTT.

The chain has TRBV19 and TRBJ1-4, with D hard to call. The V end lost 5 bases, the J end lost 8 bases, and 9 bases lay between the germline ends. The CDR3 sequence is 12 residues long. Germline V gives CDR1 LNHDA, CDR2 SQIVND (reference sequence). The CDR3 spells CASSLFGEKLFF. The CDR3 bases are TGTGCCAGTAGTCTCTTTGGCGAAAAACTGTTTTTT. Full variable domain (missing parts from reference TRBV19 and TRBJ1-4): DGGITQSPKYLFRKEGQNVTLSCEQNLNHDAMYWYRQDPGQGLRLIYYSQIVNDFQKGDIAEGYSVSREKKESFPLTVTSAQKNPTAFYLCASSLFGEKLFFGSGTQLSVL.

The rearrangement links TRBV19 to TRBJ1-1; D is uncertain. The CDR3 extends over 14 amino acids. Germline V gene sequence: CDR1 LNHDA, CDR2 SQIVND (reference sequence). V lost 5 bases to trimming and J lost 8 bases, with 18 bases between them. The CDR3 nucleotides read TGTGCCAGTAGTGCACATAGTGGGGATGTCGAAGCTTTCTTT. It yields the protein CASSAHSGDVEAFF.